These 8 T cell receptor beta chains share one sample of origin, sequenced in a study of shared clonotypes between healthy human individuals. Using immunoSEQ multiplex PCR, the repertoire was profiled, and TCRdb retains in-frame clones only, with some absent. This sample has more than 2 million clones, with 85% to 95% found just once. The sample taken for sequencing was naive CD4+ T cells sorted from blood. Subset reported: CD45RA+ positively selected. Receptor source: a man younger than 30 in good health.

As DNA, the CDR3 is TGTGCCAGCAGCTTCAGACAGTCTGCTAACTATGGCTACACCTTC. The encoded protein is CASSFRQSANYGYTF. The V call is TRBV7-2, the J call TRBJ1-2; TRBD1 is a possible D gene (5 bases). Trimming cost V 3 bases and J 0 bases, with 11 bases left between them. This CDR3 is 15 amino acids long. Germline V gene sequence: CDR1 SGHTA, CDR2 FQGNSA.

Note on this clone: Other DNA sequences of this sample code for an identical CDR3. The V and J genes are TRBV5-4 and TRBJ2-3, with D uncertain. This CDR3 spans 13 amino acids. The V end was cut by 4 bases, the J end by 3 bases, with 9 bases between. Germline V gives CDR1 SGHNT, CDR2 YYREEE (reference sequence). The CDR3 reads CASSRTSTDTQYF. CDR3 sequence (DNA): TGTGCCAGCAGCCGTACAAGTACAGATACGCAGTATTTT.

This chain joins TRBV7-8 and TRBJ2-5, with 14 bases fitting TRBD2. With 6 bases clipped from V and 3 bases from J, the junction kept 6 bases outside the gene matches. The CDR3 is made up of 16 amino acids. Germline CDR1 and CDR2: SGHVS and FQNEAQ. CDR3 loop: CASRNRGLAGEETQYF. For the CDR3, the DNA is TGTGCCAGCAGGAACAGGGGACTAGCGGGAGAAGAGACCCAGTACTTC.

Comment on this clone: Different DNA sequences within this sample yield the same CDR3. V usage is TRBV10-3 and J usage is TRBJ1-2; D gene unclear. The CDR3 spans 11 residues. V was cut by 5 bases and J by 4 bases, with 5 bases left in between. From germline, CDR1 is ENHRY and CDR2 SYGVKD. The CDR3: CAISPGYGYTF. In DNA form, the CDR3 reads TGTGCCATCAGTCCGGGCTATGGCTACACCTTC.

J is TRBJ2-3 and V is TRBV25-1; weak D call: TRBD2 (6 bases). The CDR3 loop spans 14 amino acids. Germline loops: CDR1 MGHDK, CDR2 SYGVNS. V shed 4 bases and J shed 3 bases, with 11 bases lying between them. CDR3 protein: CASSAWAGTDTQYF. CDR3 DNA: TGTGCCAGCAGTGCGTGGGCGGGGACAGATACGCAGTATTTT. The variable domain in full, completed from reference TRBV25-1 and TRBJ2-3, reads EADIYQTPRYLVIGTGKKITLECSQTMGHDKMYWYQQDPGMELHLIHYSYGVNSTEKGDLSSESTVSRIRTEHFPLTLESARPSHTSQYLCASSAWAGTDTQYFGPGTRLTVL.

V is TRBV6-6 and J is TRBJ1-4; a weak D match, TRBD1 (5 bases). The CDR3 consists of 13 residues. CDR1 MNHNY and CDR2 SVGAGI come from the germline V gene (reference sequence). V lost 4 bases and J lost 8, with 11 bases in between. CDR3: CASSWGGFEKLFF. For the CDR3, the DNA is TGTGCCAGCAGTTGGGGGGGTTTCGAAAAACTGTTTTTT.

The rearrangement links TRBV5-1 to TRBJ2-1, with 9 nucleotides matching TRBD2. The CDR3 spans 15 residues. CDR1 is SGHRS, CDR2 YFSETQ, per germline. V dropped 5 bases and J dropped 2; count of bases not matched to a gene: 5. The chain's CDR3 is CASSLSSGTYNEQFF. The CDR3 DNA reads TGCGCCAGCAGTCTATCTAGCGGGACCTACAATGAGCAGTTCTTC.

This clone has just one count. V is TRBV11-1 and J is TRBJ1-1, with 7 bases identical to TRBD1. V was clipped by 3 bases and J by 6 bases; unmatched bases: 7. Germline V gene data show CDR1 as SGHAT and CDR2 as FQDESV (reference sequence). The length of the CDR3 is 14 residues. The CDR3 protein is CASSLGQGGSEAFF. CDR3 bases: TGTGCCAGCAGCTTGGGACAAGGGGGCTCTGAAGCTTTCTTT.